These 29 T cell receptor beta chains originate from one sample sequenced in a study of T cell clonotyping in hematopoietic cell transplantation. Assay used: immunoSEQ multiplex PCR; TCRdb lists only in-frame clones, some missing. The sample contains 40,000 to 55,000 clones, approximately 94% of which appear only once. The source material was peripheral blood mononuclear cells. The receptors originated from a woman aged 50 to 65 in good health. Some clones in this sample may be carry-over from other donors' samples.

For the CDR3, the DNA is TGTGCCAGCAGCGTTACCCCATCTATTAACTATGGCTACACCTTC. This codes for CASSVTPSINYGYTF. The chain recombines TRBV9 with TRBJ1-2, with no clear D. The V gene lost 2 bases and the J gene lost 1 base, with 12 bases spanning the gap. Germline lookup yields CDR1 SGDLS and CDR2 YYNGEE. The CDR3 loop spans 15 amino acids.

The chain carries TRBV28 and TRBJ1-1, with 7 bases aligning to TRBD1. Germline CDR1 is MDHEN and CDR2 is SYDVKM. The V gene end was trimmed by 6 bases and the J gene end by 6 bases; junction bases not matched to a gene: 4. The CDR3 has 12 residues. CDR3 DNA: TGTGCCAGCAGAACAGGGGACGCTGAAGCTTTCTTT. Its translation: CASRTGDAEAFF. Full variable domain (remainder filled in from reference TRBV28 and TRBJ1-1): DVKVTQSSRYLVKRTGEKVFLECVQDMDHENMFWYRQDPGLGLRLIYFSYDVKMKEKGDIPEGYSVSREKKERFSLILESASTNQTSMYLCASRTGDAEAFFGQGTRLTVV.

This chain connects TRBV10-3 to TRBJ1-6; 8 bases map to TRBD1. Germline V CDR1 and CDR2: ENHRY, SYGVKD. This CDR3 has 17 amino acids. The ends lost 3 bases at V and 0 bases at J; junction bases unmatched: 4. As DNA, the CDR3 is TGTGCCATCAGTGAACGACAGGGGAGCTCCTATAATTCACCCCTCCACTTT. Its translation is CAISERQGSSYNSPLHF.

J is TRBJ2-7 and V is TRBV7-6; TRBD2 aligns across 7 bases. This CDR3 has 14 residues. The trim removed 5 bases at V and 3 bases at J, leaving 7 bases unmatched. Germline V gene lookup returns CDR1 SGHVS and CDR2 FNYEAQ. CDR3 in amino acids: CASSPPGGFYEQYF. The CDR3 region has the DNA TGTGCCAGCAGCCCCCCCGGGGGGTTCTACGAGCAGTACTTC.

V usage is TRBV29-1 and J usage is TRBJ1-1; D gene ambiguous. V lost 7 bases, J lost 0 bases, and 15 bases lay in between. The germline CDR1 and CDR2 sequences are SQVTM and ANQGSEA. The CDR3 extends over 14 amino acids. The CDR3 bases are TGCAGCGCTGGGGTTATGGGCTTGAACACTGAAGCTTTCTTT. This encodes CSAGVMGLNTEAFF.

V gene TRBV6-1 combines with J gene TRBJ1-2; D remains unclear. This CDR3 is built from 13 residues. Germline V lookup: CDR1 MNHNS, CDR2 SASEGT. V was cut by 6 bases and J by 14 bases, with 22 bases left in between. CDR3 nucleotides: TGTGCCAGCAGGGGATCGTCAGGTGGGCCTACGACCTTC. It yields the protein CASRGSSGGPTTF.

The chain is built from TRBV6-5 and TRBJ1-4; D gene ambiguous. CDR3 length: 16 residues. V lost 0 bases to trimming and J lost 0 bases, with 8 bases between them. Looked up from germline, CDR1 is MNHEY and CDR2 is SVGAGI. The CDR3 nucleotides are TGTGCCAGCAGTTACTCTTGGGCAGCAACTAATGAAAAACTGTTTTTT. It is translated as CASSYSWAATNEKLFF.

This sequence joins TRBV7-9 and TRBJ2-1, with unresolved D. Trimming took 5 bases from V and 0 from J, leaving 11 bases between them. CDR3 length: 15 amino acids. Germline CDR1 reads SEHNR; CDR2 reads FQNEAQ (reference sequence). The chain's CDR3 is CASSLGYYSYNEQFF. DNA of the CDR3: TGTGCCAGCAGCCTAGGATACTACTCCTACAATGAGCAGTTCTTC.

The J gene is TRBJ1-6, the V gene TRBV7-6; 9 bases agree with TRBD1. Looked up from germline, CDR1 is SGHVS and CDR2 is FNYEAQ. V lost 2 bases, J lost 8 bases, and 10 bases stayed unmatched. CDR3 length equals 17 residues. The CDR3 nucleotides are TGTGCCAGCAGCTTACGATACAGGGGGCGCGACGATTCACCCCTCCACTTT. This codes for CASSLRYRGRDDSPLHF.

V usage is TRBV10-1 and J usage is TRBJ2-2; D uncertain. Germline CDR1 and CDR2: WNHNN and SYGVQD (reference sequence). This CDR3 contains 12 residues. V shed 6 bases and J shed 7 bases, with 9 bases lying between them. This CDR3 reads CASSGLFGELFF. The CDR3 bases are TGCGCCAGCAGCGGGCTCTTCGGGGAGCTGTTTTTT.

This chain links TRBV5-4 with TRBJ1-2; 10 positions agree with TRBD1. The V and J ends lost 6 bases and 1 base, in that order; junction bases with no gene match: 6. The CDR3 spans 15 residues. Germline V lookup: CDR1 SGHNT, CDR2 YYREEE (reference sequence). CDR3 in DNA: TGTGCCAGCACCGACAGGGGGCGGTTTAACTATGGCTACACCTTC. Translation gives CASTDRGRFNYGYTF. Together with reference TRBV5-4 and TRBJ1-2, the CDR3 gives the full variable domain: ETGVTQSPTHLIKTRGQQVTLRCSSQSGHNTVSWYQQALGQGPQFIFQYYREEENGRGNFPPRFSGLQFPNYSSELNVNALELDDSALYLCASTDRGRFNYGYTFGSGTRLTVV.

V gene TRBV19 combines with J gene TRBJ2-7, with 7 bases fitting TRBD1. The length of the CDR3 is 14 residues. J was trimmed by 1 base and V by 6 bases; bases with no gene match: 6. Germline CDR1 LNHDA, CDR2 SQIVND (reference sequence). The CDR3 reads CASSQDRESYEQYF. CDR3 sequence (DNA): TGTGCCAGTAGCCAAGACAGGGAGTCCTACGAGCAGTACTTC.

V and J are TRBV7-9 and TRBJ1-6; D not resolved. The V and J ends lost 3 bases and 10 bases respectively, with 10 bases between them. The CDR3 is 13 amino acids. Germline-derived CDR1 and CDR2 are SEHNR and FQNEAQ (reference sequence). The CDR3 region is CASSLNGWSPLHF. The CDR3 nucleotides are TGTGCCAGCAGCTTGAATGGGTGGTCACCCCTCCACTTT.

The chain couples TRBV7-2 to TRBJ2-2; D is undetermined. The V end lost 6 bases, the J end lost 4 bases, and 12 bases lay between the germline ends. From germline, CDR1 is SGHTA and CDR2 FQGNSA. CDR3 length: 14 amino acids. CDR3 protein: CASRWASGTGELFF. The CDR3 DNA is TGTGCCAGCAGATGGGCGTCGGGCACCGGGGAGCTGTTTTTT. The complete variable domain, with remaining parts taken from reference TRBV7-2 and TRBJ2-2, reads GAGVSQSPSNKVTEKGKDVELRCDPISGHTALYWYRQSLGQGLEFLIYFQGNSAPDKSGLPSDRFSAERTGGSVSTLTIQRTQQEDSAVYLCASRWASGTGELFFGEGSRLTVL.

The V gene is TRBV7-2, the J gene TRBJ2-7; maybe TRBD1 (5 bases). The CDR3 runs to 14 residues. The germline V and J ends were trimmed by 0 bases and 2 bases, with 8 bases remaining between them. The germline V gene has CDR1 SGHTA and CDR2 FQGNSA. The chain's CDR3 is CASSLAGHTYEQYF. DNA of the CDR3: TGTGCCAGCAGCTTAGCTGGACACACCTACGAGCAGTACTTC.

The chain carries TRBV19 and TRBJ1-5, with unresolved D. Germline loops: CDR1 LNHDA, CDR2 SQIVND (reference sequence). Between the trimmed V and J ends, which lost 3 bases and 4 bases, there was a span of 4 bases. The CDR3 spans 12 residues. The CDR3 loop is CASSIVNQPQHF. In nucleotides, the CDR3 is TGTGCCAGTAGTATTGTAAATCAGCCCCAGCATTTT.

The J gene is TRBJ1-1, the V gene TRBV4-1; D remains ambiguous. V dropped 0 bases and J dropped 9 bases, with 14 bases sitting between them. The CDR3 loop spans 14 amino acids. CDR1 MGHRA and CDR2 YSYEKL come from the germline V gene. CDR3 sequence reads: CASSQDPSLRQAFF. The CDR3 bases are TGCGCCAGCAGCCAAGATCCCAGCCTTAGACAAGCTTTCTTT.

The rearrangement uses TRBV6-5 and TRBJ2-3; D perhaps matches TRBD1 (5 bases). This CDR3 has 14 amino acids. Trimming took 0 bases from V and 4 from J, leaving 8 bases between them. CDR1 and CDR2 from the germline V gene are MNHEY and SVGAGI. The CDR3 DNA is TGTGCCAGCAGTTACTCCCAGGGCCCAGATACGCAGTATTTT. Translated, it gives CASSYSQGPDTQYF.

The CDR3 sequence is CATSRAGYNEKLFF. CDR3 DNA sequence: TGTGCCACCAGCAGAGCGGGATATAATGAAAAACTGTTTTTT. V is TRBV15 and J is TRBJ1-4; D unclear. The CDR3 runs 14 residues. Trimming cost V 1 base and J 4 bases, with 7 bases left between them. Germline V gives CDR1 LNHNV, CDR2 YYDKDF (reference sequence).

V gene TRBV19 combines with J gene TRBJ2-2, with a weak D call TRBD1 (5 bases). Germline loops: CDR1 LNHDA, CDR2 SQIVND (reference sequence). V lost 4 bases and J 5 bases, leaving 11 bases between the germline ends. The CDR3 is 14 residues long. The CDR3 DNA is TGTGCCAGTAGTAAGGCAGGGCGGACCGGGGAGCTGTTTTTT. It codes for CASSKAGRTGELFF.

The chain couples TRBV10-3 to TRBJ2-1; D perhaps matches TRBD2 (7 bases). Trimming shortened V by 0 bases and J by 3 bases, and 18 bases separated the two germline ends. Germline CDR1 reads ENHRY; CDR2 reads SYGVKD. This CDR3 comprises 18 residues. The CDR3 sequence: CAISESRWGASGYNEQFF. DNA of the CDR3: TGTGCCATCAGTGAGTCTCGGTGGGGGGCTAGCGGCTACAATGAGCAGTTCTTC.

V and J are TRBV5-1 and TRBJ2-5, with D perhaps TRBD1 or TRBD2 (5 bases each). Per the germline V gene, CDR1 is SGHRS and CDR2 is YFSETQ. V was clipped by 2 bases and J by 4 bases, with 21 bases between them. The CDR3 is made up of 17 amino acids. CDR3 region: CASSLEGPRGVGETQYF. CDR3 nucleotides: TGCGCCAGCAGCTTAGAGGGACCTCGAGGGGTTGGAGAGACCCAGTACTTC.

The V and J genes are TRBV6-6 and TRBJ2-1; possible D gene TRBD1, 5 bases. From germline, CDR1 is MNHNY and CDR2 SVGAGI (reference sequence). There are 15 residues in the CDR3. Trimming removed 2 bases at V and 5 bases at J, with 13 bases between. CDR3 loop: CASSYLRDSHNEQFF. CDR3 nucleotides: TGTGCCAGCAGTTACCTCAGAGACAGCCACAATGAGCAGTTCTTC.

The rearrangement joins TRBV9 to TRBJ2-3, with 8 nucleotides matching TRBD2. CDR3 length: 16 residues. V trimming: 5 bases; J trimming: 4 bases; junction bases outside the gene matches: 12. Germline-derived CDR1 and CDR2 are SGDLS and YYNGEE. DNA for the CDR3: TGTGCCAGCAGTAAAGATAGCGGGGTCTTTGCAGATACGCAGTATTTT. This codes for CASSKDSGVFADTQYF.

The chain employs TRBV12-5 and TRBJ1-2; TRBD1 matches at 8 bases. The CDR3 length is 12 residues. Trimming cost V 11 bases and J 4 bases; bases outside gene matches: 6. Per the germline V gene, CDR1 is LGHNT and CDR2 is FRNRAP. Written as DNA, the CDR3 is TGTGCTGCTTCGACAGGGGCCTATGGCTACACCTTC. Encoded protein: CAASTGAYGYTF.

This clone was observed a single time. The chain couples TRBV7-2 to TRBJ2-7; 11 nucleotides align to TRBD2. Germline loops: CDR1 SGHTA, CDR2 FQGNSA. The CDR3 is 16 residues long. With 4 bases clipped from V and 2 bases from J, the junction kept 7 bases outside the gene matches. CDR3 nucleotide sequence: TGTGCCAGCAGCTCCCCGACTAGCGGGGTCCCCTACGAGCAGTACTTC. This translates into CASSSPTSGVPYEQYF. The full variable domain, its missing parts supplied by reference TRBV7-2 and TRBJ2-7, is GAGVSQSPSNKVTEKGKDVELRCDPISGHTALYWYRQSLGQGLEFLIYFQGNSAPDKSGLPSDRFSAERTGGSVSTLTIQRTQQEDSAVYLCASSSPTSGVPYEQYFGPGTRLTVT.

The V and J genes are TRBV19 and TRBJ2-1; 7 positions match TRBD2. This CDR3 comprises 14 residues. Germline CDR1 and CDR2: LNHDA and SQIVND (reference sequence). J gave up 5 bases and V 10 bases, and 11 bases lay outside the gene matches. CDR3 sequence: CATWGGERDNEQFF. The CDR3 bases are TGTGCCACCTGGGGAGGGGAACGGGACAATGAGCAGTTCTTC. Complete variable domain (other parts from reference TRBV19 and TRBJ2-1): DGGITQSPKYLFRKEGQNVTLSCEQNLNHDAMYWYRQDPGQGLRLIYYSQIVNDFQKGDIAEGYSVSREKKESFPLTVTSAQKNPTAFYLCATWGGERDNEQFFGPGTRLTVL.

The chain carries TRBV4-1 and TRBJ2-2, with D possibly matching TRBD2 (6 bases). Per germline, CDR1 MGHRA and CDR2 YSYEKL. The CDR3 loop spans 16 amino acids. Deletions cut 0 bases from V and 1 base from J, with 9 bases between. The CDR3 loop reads CASSQEVAENTGELFF. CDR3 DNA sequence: TGCGCCAGCAGCCAAGAAGTAGCGGAGAACACCGGGGAGCTGTTTTTT.

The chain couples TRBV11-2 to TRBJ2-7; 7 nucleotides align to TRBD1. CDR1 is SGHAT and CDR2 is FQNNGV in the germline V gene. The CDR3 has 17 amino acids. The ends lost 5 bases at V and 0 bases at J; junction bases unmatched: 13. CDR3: CASSTPQMTGSSYEQYF. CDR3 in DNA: TGTGCCAGCAGCACCCCTCAAATGACAGGGAGCTCCTACGAGCAGTACTTC.